The table lists the clone carrying this TCR beta chain with a few counts. Antigen unknown. The sample comes from a study of T-cell memory formation after mild COVID-19. Study as a whole: Across donors, TCR clusters were largely donor specific. Study results and caveats: Contracting clones from day 15 to 85 had balanced CD4/CD8; later expanders favoured CD4+. Pre-infection memory harbored some responding clones, suggesting cross-reactive memory joined.

The CDR3 has 15 amino acids. Germline V gene lookup returns CDR1 SGDLS and CDR2 YYNGEE. J lost 5 bases, V lost 4 bases, and 8 bases had no gene match. TCRalpha and TCRbeta libraries used 5'RACE with constant-segment primers and UMIs. TCRdb re-called the 5' RACE reads through MiXCR, storing one row per CDR3 protein. The top ten clones hold approximately 40% of a sample with 85,000 to 130,000 distinct CDR3 sequences, over 8.5% of them seen once. Specimen: PBMCs or a T cell subset sorted from them (not recorded which). The chain employs TRBV9 and TRBJ2-1, with 8 bases identical to TRBD2. The sequence came from a man in his late teens or twenties who had mild COVID-19 (a few samples of this study predate the infection). Cell type and time point are not known. The CDR3 sequence: CASSPGGGPHNEQFF. DNA of the CDR3: TGTGCCAGCAGCCCAGGCGGGGGGCCCCACAATGAGCAGTTCTTC.